This T cell receptor beta chain was recovered during a study of blood T cell repertoires in COVID-19. In the study's own analysis: Nucleated cell counts were estimated from reference gene primer amplification. This table comes from immunoSEQ multiplex PCR, and its TCRdb copy is limited to in-frame clones, with some not included. V, J and clone size derive from that table, while D and trimming were established from the DNA sequence. The sample gives 250,000 to 350,000 clones, approximately 84% of which show up once; roughly 1.5% is in the top ten. Germline V gene data show CDR1 as SGHTA and CDR2 as FQGNSA. V shed 3 bases and J shed 0 bases, with 13 bases lying between them. The CDR3 loop spans 16 amino acids. Patients from Seattle were sampled longitudinally, starting during active infection.

This TCR came from a human donor with COVID-19, enrolled during active disease. The donor label of this sample is uncertain. The sequenced sample was peripheral blood. This chain links TRBV7-2 with TRBJ2-3; D is perhaps TRBD2 (5 bases). The DNA for the CDR3 is TGTGCCAGCAGCTTCCGAGCGGATACTAGCACAGATACGCAGTATTTT. Amino acids: CASSFRADTSTDTQYF.